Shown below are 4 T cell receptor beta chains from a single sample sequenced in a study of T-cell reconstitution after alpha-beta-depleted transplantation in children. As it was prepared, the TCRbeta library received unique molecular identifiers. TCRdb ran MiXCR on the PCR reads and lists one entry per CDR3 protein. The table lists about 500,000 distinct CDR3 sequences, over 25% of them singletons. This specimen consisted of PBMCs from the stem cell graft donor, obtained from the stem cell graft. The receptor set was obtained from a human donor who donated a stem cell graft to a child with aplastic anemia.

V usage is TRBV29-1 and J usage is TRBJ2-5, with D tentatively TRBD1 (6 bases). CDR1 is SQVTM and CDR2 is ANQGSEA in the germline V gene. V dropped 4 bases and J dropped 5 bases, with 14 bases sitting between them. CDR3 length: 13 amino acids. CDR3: CSVVRTVEETQYF. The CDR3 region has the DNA TGCAGCGTTGTCCGGACAGTGGAGGAGACCCAGTACTTC.

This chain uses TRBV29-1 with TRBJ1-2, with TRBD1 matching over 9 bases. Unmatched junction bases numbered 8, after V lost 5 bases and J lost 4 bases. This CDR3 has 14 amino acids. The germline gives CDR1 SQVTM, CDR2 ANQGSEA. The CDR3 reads CSVRDRDFIYGYTF. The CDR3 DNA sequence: TGCAGCGTTAGGGACAGGGACTTCATCTATGGCTACACCTTC.

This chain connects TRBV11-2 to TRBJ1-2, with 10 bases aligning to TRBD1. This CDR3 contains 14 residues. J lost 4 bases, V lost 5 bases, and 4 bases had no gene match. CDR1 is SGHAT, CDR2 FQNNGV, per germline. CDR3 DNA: TGTGCCAGCAGCCCGGGACAGGGGTTCTATGGCTACACCTTC. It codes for CASSPGQGFYGYTF.

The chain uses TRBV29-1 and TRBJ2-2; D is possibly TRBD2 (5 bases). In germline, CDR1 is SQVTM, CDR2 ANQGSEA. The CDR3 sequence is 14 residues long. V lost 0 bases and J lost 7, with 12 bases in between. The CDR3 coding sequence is TGCAGCGTTGAAGATCGGGATATCCACGGGGAGCTGTTTTTT. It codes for CSVEDRDIHGELFF.